The T cell receptor beta chain described here comes from a study of blood T cell repertoires in COVID-19. Sequencing used immunoSEQ multiplex PCR; TCRdb keeps in-frame clones, though not all of them. This sample has around 250,000 clones, with 65% to 90% found just once. The participants were between roughly 18 and 100 years old and came from roughly 25 US areas. This receptor was taken from a man aged 18 to 29 who had recovered from COVID-19. Sequencing input: PBMCs or T cells enriched from blood (not recorded which).

CDR3 protein: CASRIASGGSYNEQFF. The CDR3 DNA sequence: TGCGCCAGCAGAATAGCTAGCGGGGGGTCCTACAATGAGCAGTTCTTC. The chain has TRBV5-1 and TRBJ2-1; 11 nucleotides agree with TRBD2. This CDR3 contains 16 residues. Trimming cost V 5 bases and J 1 base; bases outside gene matches: 5. The germline V gene encodes CDR1 SGHRS and CDR2 YFSETQ.